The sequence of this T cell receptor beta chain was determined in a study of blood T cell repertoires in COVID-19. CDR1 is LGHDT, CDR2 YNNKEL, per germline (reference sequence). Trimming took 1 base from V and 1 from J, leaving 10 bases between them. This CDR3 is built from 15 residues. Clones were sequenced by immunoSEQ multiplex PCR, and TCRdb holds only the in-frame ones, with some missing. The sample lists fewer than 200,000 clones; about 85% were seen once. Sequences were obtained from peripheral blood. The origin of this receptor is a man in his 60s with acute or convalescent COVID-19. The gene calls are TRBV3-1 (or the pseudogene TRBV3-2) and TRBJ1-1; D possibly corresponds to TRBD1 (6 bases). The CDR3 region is CASSQGGHQNTEAFF. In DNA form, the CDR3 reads TGTGCCAGCAGCCAAGGGGGACACCAGAACACTGAAGCTTTCTTT.